This TCR beta chain was obtained from a study of blood T cell repertoires in COVID-19. Study background: Collection of acute and convalescent COVID-19 samples took place in the United States, Italy and Spain.

TCRdb keeps only in-frame clones here, not all; method: immunoSEQ multiplex PCR. The table includes 50,000 to 75,000 clones, about 90% detected once. CDR3 length equals 15 residues. Germline CDR1 and CDR2: SEHNR and FQNEAQ (reference sequence). Unmatched junction bases numbered 8, after V lost 5 bases and J lost 2 bases. The rearrangement links TRBV7-9 to TRBJ2-7, with 8 bases fitting TRBD1. The sequencing sample was made of peripheral blood. This sequence originates from a man between 60 and 75 years old with acute or convalescent COVID-19. The CDR3 DNA reads as TGTGCCAGCAGCCCCGGGACAGGACCTGCCTACGAGCAGTACTTC. Residues: CASSPGTGPAYEQYF.